These T cell receptor beta chains were read from a single sample in a study of beta chain features in type 1 diabetes. Measured with immunoSEQ multiplex PCR; TCRdb has only the in-frame clones, and not every one. The top ten hold 0.035% to 0.04% of the sample, which has more than 550,000 clones, 11% to 15% seen once. Sequencing was performed on naive CD4+ T cells from blood. Receptors originate from a man between 18 and 29 years old with type 1 diabetes. CDR3s include the opening cysteine and the closing phenylalanine or tryptophan. The D gene is left open where the match is weak. Part of the rows lack a size; the others show once, few, many or a class for expanded clones.

v_call: TRBV27
d_call: TRBD1
j_call: TRBJ1-1
clone_size: -
cdr3_nt: TGTGCCAGCAGCGGGACAGGGGAGACGGCTTTCTTT
cdr3_aa: CASSGTGETAFF

v_call: TRBV27
d_call: -
j_call: TRBJ2-5
clone_size: few
cdr3_nt: TGTGCCAGCAGTTCGCAGGCTTCGACCCAGTACTTC
cdr3_aa: CASSSQASTQYF

v_call: TRBV21-1
d_call: -
j_call: TRBJ1-6
clone_size: -
cdr3_nt: TGTGCCAGCAGCAAAGCGCCCCAGGATGAAGGTTCACCCCTCCACTTT
cdr3_aa: CASSKAPQDEGSPLHF

v_call: TRBV7-3
d_call: -
j_call: TRBJ2-2
clone_size: -
cdr3_nt: TGTGCCAGCAGCTTAAGCTCCAGGAACACCGGGGAGCTGTTTTTT
cdr3_aa: CASSLSSRNTGELFF

v_call: TRBV6-6
d_call: TRBD2
j_call: TRBJ2-7
clone_size: few
cdr3_nt: TGTGCCAGCAGGTCGGGGACTAGCGGGGCCTACGAGCAGTACTTC
cdr3_aa: CASRSGTSGAYEQYF

v_call: TRBV5-4
d_call: -
j_call: TRBJ2-1
clone_size: -
cdr3_nt: TGTGCCAGCAGCTTTGACGGGACTGAGCAGTTCTTC
cdr3_aa: CASSFDGTEQFF

v_call: TRBV30
d_call: TRBD1
j_call: TRBJ1-2
clone_size: few
cdr3_nt: TGTGCCTGGAGTTGGACAGGGGCCTATGGCTACACCTTC
cdr3_aa: CAWSWTGAYGYTF

v_call: TRBV28
d_call: -
j_call: TRBJ2-7
clone_size: once
cdr3_nt: TGTGCCAGCAGTTGGGGCTACGAGCAGTACTTC
cdr3_aa: CASSWGYEQYF

v_call: TRBV19
d_call: -
j_call: TRBJ2-5
clone_size: few
cdr3_nt: TGTGCCAGTAGTATCGCGACAGGCCAAGAGACCCAGTACTTC
cdr3_aa: CASSIATGQETQYF

v_call: TRBV30
d_call: -
j_call: TRBJ1-5
clone_size: -
cdr3_nt: TGTGCCTGGGATCCGGGCCCAGACTTTAATCAGCCCCAGCATTTT
cdr3_aa: CAWDPGPDFNQPQHF

v_call: TRBV30
d_call: -
j_call: TRBJ1-1
clone_size: few
cdr3_nt: TGTGCCTGGATTGGAAGGGTCAAGAACACTGAAGCTTTCTTT
cdr3_aa: CAWIGRVKNTEAFF

v_call: TRBV28
d_call: -
j_call: TRBJ1-5
clone_size: -
cdr3_nt: TGTGCCAGCAGCCTGCCCAGGGGTCAGGGTCAGCCCCAGCATTTT
cdr3_aa: CASSLPRGQGQPQHF

v_call: TRBV7-2
d_call: TRBD1
j_call: TRBJ2-4
clone_size: few
cdr3_nt: TGTGCCAGCAGCCGCCTGGGACAGGGGGGAAACATTCAGTACTTC
cdr3_aa: CASSRLGQGGNIQYF